The T cell receptor (beta chain) under discussion was sequenced for a study of memory CD4+ T cells and cytomegalovirus serostatus. About the research overall: Of the healthy Belgian adults, eight or nine were CMV seropositive and 24 seronegative. General observations from the study: CMV serostatus prediction reached median AUC roughly 0.95, or 0.91 with US-trained model.

Comment on this clone: Its cognate antigen is unknown.

The sort gate was single viable CD3+CD4+CD8-CD45RO+ cells for memory CD4+ T cells. Method: immunoSEQ multiplex PCR; TCRdb's copy keeps in-frame clones and lacks some. The sample carries around 50,000 clones, roughly 78% recorded once. V gave up 6 bases and J gave up 2 bases; unmatched junction bases: 15. The CDR3 runs 19 residues. Germline values: CDR1 SNHLY, CDR2 FYNNEI. The specimen sequenced was memory CD4+ T cells from blood. The clonotype originates from an adult in good health and CMV-seronegative. The V gene is TRBV2, the J gene TRBJ2-3, with 12 bases matching TRBD2. The CDR3 region is CASRRTSGIFLSHTDTQYF. The CDR3 nucleotides read TGTGCCAGCAGACGGACTAGCGGGATCTTCCTGTCCCACACAGATACGCAGTATTTT.